Listed below are T cell receptor beta chains from one sample, sequenced in a study of CD8 T cell repertoires and HIV-1 epitope variants. The data were produced by immunoSEQ multiplex PCR, yet TCRdb's version contains in-frame clones alone and is incomplete. This sample carries over 4,000 clones, approximately 71% of them seen once, and the ten largest clones take approximately 44%. The antigens these receptors bind are not known. The material sequenced was cultured CD8+ T cells derived from PBMCs. The source is a male donor with HIV. CDR3s include the opening cysteine and the closing phenylalanine or tryptophan. Each record gives: D gene, clone size, V gene, J gene, CDR3 DNA, CDR3 protein. A D gene is named only where the DNA matches it firmly. Rows give clone size only sometimes, using once, few, many, or a class for an expanded clone.

d_call: NA
clone_size: NA
v_call: TRBV25-1
j_call: TRBJ1-1
cdr3_nt: TGTGCCAGCAGTGACCTTAACACTGAAGCTTTCTTT
cdr3_aa: CASSDLNTEAFF

d_call: TRBD2
clone_size: NA
v_call: TRBV27
j_call: TRBJ2-7
cdr3_nt: TGTGCCACCAGACATATTAGAAGGGAGTGGGTACTAGCGGGACCTATCTCCTACGAGCAGTACTTC
cdr3_aa: CATRHIRREWVLAGPISYEQYF

d_call: TRBD1
clone_size: NA
v_call: TRBV7-3
j_call: TRBJ1-2
cdr3_nt: TGTGCCAGCAGCCCCGGACAGGGGGGTAACTATGGCTACACCTTC
cdr3_aa: CASSPGQGGNYGYTF

d_call: TRBD2
clone_size: NA
v_call: TRBV7-8
j_call: TRBJ2-1
cdr3_nt: TGTGCCAGCAGCTTTTTATCAGCGGGGGGGCAGAATGAGCAGTTCTTC
cdr3_aa: CASSFLSAGGQNEQFF

d_call: NA
clone_size: NA
v_call: TRBV15
j_call: TRBJ2-5
cdr3_nt: TGTGCCACCAGCAGCGCCAGCGTGGAGACCCAGTACTTC
cdr3_aa: CATSSASVETQYF

d_call: NA
clone_size: NA
v_call: TRBV18
j_call: TRBJ2-5
cdr3_nt: TGTGCCAGCTCATTGCCCTTTGAGACCCAGTACTTC
cdr3_aa: CASSLPFETQYF

d_call: NA
clone_size: NA
v_call: TRBV19
j_call: TRBJ2-7
cdr3_nt: TGTGCCAGTAGTATTGGGCAAACAACCGAGCAGTACTTC
cdr3_aa: CASSIGQTTEQYF

d_call: NA
clone_size: NA
v_call: TRBV5-1
j_call: TRBJ1-1
cdr3_nt: TGCGCCAGCAGCTCTAGGGGGGCAGGTAATCTGTACACTGAAGCTTTCTTT
cdr3_aa: CASSSRGAGNLYTEAFF

d_call: TRBD2
clone_size: NA
v_call: TRBV2
j_call: TRBJ2-3
cdr3_nt: TGTGCCAGCAGTGAGCTAGCGGGGGAAACAGATACGCAGTATTTT
cdr3_aa: CASSELAGETDTQYF

d_call: TRBD1
clone_size: few
v_call: TRBV5-4
j_call: TRBJ2-1
cdr3_nt: TGTGCCAGCAGACCAGGACAGGGAACATTTAATGAGCAGTTCTTC
cdr3_aa: CASRPGQGTFNEQFF

d_call: TRBD1
clone_size: NA
v_call: TRBV5-7
j_call: TRBJ2-7
cdr3_nt: TGTGCCAGCAGCTTGGGACAGGGGAACGAGCAGTACTTC
cdr3_aa: CASSLGQGNEQYF

d_call: NA
clone_size: NA
v_call: TRBV10-3
j_call: TRBJ1-5
cdr3_nt: TGTGCCATCAGTGAGCAGAACCAGCCCCAGCATTTT
cdr3_aa: CAISEQNQPQHF

d_call: TRBD1
clone_size: NA
v_call: TRBV9
j_call: TRBJ1-4
cdr3_nt: TGTGCCAGCAGCGCGGCGCCGGGACAGGGGGGTGAAAAACTGTTTTTT
cdr3_aa: CASSAAPGQGGEKLFF

d_call: NA
clone_size: NA
v_call: TRBV6-1
j_call: TRBJ1-5
cdr3_nt: TGTGCCAGCAGTGCTATGCCAGGGACCCGGCAGCCCCAGCATTTT
cdr3_aa: CASSAMPGTRQPQHF

d_call: TRBD1
clone_size: NA
v_call: TRBV7-2
j_call: TRBJ2-5
cdr3_nt: TGTGCCAGCAGCGCGACAGGGTTCGACCAAGAGACCCAGTACTTC
cdr3_aa: CASSATGFDQETQYF